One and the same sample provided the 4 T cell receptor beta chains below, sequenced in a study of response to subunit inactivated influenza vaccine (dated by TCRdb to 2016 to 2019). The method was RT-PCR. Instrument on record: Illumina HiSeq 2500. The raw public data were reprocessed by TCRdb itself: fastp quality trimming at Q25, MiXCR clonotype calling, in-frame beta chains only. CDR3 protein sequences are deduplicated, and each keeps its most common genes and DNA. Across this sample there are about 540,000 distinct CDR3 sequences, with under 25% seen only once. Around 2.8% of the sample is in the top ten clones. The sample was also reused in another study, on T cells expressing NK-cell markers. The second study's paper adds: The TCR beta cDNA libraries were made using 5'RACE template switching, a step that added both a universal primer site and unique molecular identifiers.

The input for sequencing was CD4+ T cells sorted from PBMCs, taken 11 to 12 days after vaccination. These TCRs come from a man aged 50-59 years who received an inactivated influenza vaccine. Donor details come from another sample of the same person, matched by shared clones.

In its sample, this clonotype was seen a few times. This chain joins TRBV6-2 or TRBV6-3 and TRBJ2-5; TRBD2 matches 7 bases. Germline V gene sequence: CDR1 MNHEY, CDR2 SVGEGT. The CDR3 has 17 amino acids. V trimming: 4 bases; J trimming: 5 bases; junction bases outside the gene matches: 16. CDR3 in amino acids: CASSFPSPRAGVETQYF. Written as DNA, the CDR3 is TGTGCCAGCAGTTTCCCCTCTCCTAGGGCGGGAGTCGAGACCCAGTACTTC.

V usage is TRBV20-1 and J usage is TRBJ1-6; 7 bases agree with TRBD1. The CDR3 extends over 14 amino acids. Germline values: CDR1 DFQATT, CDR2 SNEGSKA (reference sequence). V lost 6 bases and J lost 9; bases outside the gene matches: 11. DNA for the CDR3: TGCAGTGCAGAGGGGGCAGGGGAAAGTTCACCCCTCCACTTT. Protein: CSAEGAGESSPLHF.

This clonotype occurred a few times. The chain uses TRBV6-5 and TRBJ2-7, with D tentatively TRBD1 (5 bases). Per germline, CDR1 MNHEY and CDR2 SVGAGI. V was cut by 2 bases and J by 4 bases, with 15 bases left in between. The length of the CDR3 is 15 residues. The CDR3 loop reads CASSYQGETRYEQYF. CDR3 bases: TGTGCCAGCAGTTACCAAGGGGAAACGAGGTACGAGCAGTACTTC.

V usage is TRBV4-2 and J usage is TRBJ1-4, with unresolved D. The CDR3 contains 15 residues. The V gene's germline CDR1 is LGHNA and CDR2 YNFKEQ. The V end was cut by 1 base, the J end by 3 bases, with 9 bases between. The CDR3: CASSQASRPNEKLFF. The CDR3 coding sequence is TGTGCCAGCAGCCAAGCATCGAGGCCTAATGAAAAACTGTTTTTT.